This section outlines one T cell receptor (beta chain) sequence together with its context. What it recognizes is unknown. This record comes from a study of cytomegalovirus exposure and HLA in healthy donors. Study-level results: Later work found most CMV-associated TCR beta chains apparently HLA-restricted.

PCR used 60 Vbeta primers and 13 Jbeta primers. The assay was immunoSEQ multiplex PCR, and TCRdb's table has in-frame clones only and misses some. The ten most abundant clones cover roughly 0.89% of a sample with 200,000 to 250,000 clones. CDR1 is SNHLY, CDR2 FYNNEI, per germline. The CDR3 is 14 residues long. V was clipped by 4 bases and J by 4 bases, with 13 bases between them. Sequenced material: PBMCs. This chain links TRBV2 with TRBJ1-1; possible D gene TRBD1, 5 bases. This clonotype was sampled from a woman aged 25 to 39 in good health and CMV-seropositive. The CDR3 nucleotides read TGTGCCAGCAGTGCTCCAGGGCGGACCACTGAAGCTTTCTTT. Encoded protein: CASSAPGRTTEAFF.